Listed below are T cell receptor beta chains from one sample, sequenced in a study of cytomegalovirus exposure and HLA in healthy donors. TCRdb's table, derived via immunoSEQ multiplex PCR, lists solely in-frame clones and lacks some. The sample includes 150,000 or so clones, more than 70% of them seen just once. The sample comprised PBMCs. The receptors were gathered from a human donor in good health. Each CDR3 is given with its conserved first and last residue. The order of the fields is D gene, J gene, clone size, V gene, CDR3 length, CDR3 protein, CDR3 DNA. A D gene is named only where the DNA matches it firmly. Clone size is stated in some rows and not others, as once, few, many or a class when expanded.

>TRBD1|TRBJ1-1|NA|TRBV29-1|15
CSVVFQGAWNTEAFF
TGCAGCGTTGTCTTTCAGGGGGCCTGGAACACTGAAGCTTTCTTT
>NA|TRBJ2-7|NA|TRBV19|14
CASSMETGNYEQYF
TGTGCCAGTAGTATGGAAACAGGCAACTACGAGCAGTACTTC
>TRBD2|TRBJ2-5|once|TRBV2|17
CASSEIGLAGNRETQYF
TGTGCCAGCAGTGAGATAGGACTAGCGGGGAACAGGGAGACCCAGTACTTC
>TRBD2|TRBJ2-1|NA|TRBV6-1|17
CASSGRPGASGSDEQFF
TGTGCCAGCAGTGGGAGACCCGGGGCTAGCGGGAGCGATGAGCAGTTCTTC
>TRBD2|TRBJ2-2|once|TRBV29-1|17
CSVTGTSGGRGTGELFF
TGCAGCGTCACCGGGACTAGCGGGGGTCGTGGCACCGGGGAGCTGTTTTTT
>TRBD1|TRBJ2-2|NA|TRBV13|16
CASSSRVQGFTGELFF
TGTGCCAGCAGTTCCCGGGTACAGGGGTTTACCGGGGAGCTGTTTTTT
>TRBD1|TRBJ1-6|NA|TRBV5-1|14
CASQLRQGGSPLHF
TGCGCCAGTCAGCTTCGACAGGGGGGTTCACCCCTCCACTTT
>NA|TRBJ1-2|few|TRBV28|13
CASSLPQGYGYTF
TGTGCCAGCAGTTTACCTCAGGGATACGGCTACACCTTC
>NA|TRBJ2-1|NA|TRBV6-5|13
CASSYSLYNEQFF
TGTGCCAGCAGTTACTCCCTCTACAATGAGCAGTTCTTC
>TRBD1|TRBJ2-2|NA|TRBV14|18
CASSQAFWDRGRTGELFF
TGTGCCAGCAGCCAAGCTTTTTGGGACAGGGGGCGGACCGGGGAGCTGTTTTTT
>NA|TRBJ2-3|NA|TRBV27|13
CASSLSREDTQYF
TGTGCCAGCAGTTTATCCAGGGAAGATACGCAGTATTTT
>TRBD2|TRBJ2-4|NA|TRBV30|16
CAWSGGGGSNKNIQYF
TGTGCCTGGAGTGGCGGGGGGGGGTCCAACAAAAACATTCAGTACTTC
>NA|TRBJ2-2|NA|TRBV19|15
CASKRGDRNTGELFF
TGTGCCAGTAAAAGGGGGGACAGAAACACCGGGGAGCTGTTTTTT
>TRBD1|TRBJ2-1|NA|TRBV6-4|15
CASSAGTGRLNEQFF
TGTGCCAGCAGCGCCGGGACAGGGCGCCTTAATGAGCAGTTCTTC
>NA|TRBJ2-1|NA|TRBV18|11
CASSVDNEQFF
TGTGCCAGCTCCGTAGACAATGAGCAGTTCTTC
>TRBD2|TRBJ2-1|NA|TRBV10-3|14
CASNGLAGGNEQFF
TGTGCTTCTAATGGGCTAGCGGGAGGCAATGAGCAGTTCTTC
>TRBD1|TRBJ1-5|NA|TRBV2|15
CASSTQGASNQPQHF
TGTGCCAGCAGCACACAGGGGGCGAGCAATCAGCCCCAGCATTTT
>NA|TRBJ1-4|NA|TRBV6-1|16
CASSGRDFTTNEKLFF
TGTGCCAGCAGTGGTCGGGATTTCACAACTAATGAAAAACTGTTTTTT
>NA|TRBJ2-2|NA|TRBV27|17
CASSFYVPGGNTGELFF
TGTGCCAGCAGTTTTTATGTCCCAGGAGGAAACACCGGGGAGCTGTTTTTT
>NA|TRBJ1-1|NA|TRBV6-1|15
CASSELTGGWGEAFF
TGTGCCAGCAGTGAATTGACCGGGGGGTGGGGGGAAGCTTTCTTT
>NA|TRBJ1-5|NA|TRBV2|15
CASSGAPVGNQPQHF
TGTGCCAGCAGTGGGGCCCCGGTGGGCAATCAGCCCCAGCATTTT
>NA|TRBJ1-1|NA|TRBV6-1|12
CASALGTLEAFF
TGTGCCAGCGCCCTAGGGACTCTCGAAGCTTTCTTT
>NA|TRBJ2-1|NA|TRBV2|15
CASSELALGIHEQFF
TGTGCCAGCAGTGAATTGGCACTGGGCATCCATGAGCAGTTCTTC
>TRBD1|TRBJ2-7|few|TRBV6-1|14
CASSEAKGGNEQYF
TGTGCCAGCAGTGAAGCGAAAGGGGGCAACGAGCAGTACTTC
>TRBD2|TRBJ2-5|NA|TRBV2|15
CASSRNSGRAETQYF
TGTGCCAGCAGTCGCAATAGCGGGAGGGCAGAGACCCAGTACTTC
>NA|TRBJ1-2|NA|TRBV27|16
CASSSWNGAENYGYTF
TGTGCCAGCAGTAGTTGGAACGGAGCTGAGAACTATGGCTACACCTTC
>NA|TRBJ2-1|NA|TRBV19|15
CASGRDRYPRNEQFF
TGTGCCAGTGGGCGGGACAGATACCCGAGGAATGAGCAGTTCTTC
>NA|TRBJ1-5|once|TRBV28|15
CASSPFTYSNQPQHF
TGTGCCAGCAGCCCTTTCACCTATAGCAATCAGCCCCAGCATTTT
>NA|TRBJ1-2|once|TRBV28|13
CASSYGINYGYTF
TGTGCCAGCAGTTACGGGATTAACTATGGCTACACCTTC
>TRBD1|TRBJ2-7|once|TRBV10-3|15
CAIGQGPGQGNEQYF
TGTGCCATAGGACAAGGTCCGGGACAGGGCAACGAGCAGTACTTC
>NA|TRBJ1-1|NA|TRBV25-1|15
CASSELGRGVAEAFF
TGTGCCAGCAGTGAATTAGGGCGGGGCGTCGCTGAAGCTTTCTTT
>TRBD1|TRBJ2-7|once|TRBV27|16
CASGTMGQGPSYEQYF
TGTGCCAGCGGGACCATGGGACAGGGTCCTTCCTACGAGCAGTACTTC
>TRBD2|TRBJ2-7|once|TRBV18|16
CASSMISAGGSYEQYF
TGTGCCAGCTCGATGATCTCGGCGGGGGGCTCCTACGAGCAGTACTTC
>NA|TRBJ2-3|NA|TRBV11-2|14
CASSLAQGVAGLYF
TGTGCCAGCAGCTTAGCCCAGGGGGTGGCGGGGTTGTATTTT
>NA|TRBJ2-3|NA|TRBV6-1|13
CASNVLTTDTQYF
TGTGCCAGCAACGTCTTGACAACAGATACGCAGTATTTT
>NA|TRBJ1-2|NA|TRBV11-2|13
CASSLHSGYGYTF
TGTGCCAGCAGCTTACATTCGGGCTATGGCTACACCTTC
>NA|TRBJ2-3|NA|TRBV13|12
CASSRGTDTQYF
TGTGCCAGCAGCCGGGGCACAGATACGCAGTATTTT
>NA|TRBJ2-7|NA|TRBV11-1|14
CASTANRDKYEQYF
TGTGCCAGCACCGCAAACCGGGACAAGTACGAGCAGTACTTC
>NA|TRBJ2-1|once|TRBV20-1|11
CSAVGEAEQFF
TGCAGTGCTGTGGGGGAGGCTGAGCAGTTCTTC
>NA|TRBJ1-1|NA|TRBV18|14
CASSHQGLNTEAFF
TGTGCCAGCTCACACCAGGGTTTGAACACTGAAGCTTTCTTT
>NA|TRBJ2-7|few|TRBV7-9|14
CASSLGGGTYEQYF
TGTGCCAGCAGCCTCGGCGGAGGGACCTACGAGCAGTACTTC
>TRBD1|TRBJ1-4|NA|TRBV28|15
CASSYQGEANEKLFF
TGTGCCAGCAGTTATCAGGGGGAGGCTAATGAAAAACTGTTTTTT
>TRBD2|TRBJ2-7|NA|TRBV19|16
CASSTPGLAGAYEQYF
TGTGCCAGTAGTACCCCGGGACTAGCGGGTGCCTACGAGCAGTACTTC
>TRBD1|TRBJ1-6|NA|TRBV7-3|14
CASSPQGGNSPLHF
TGTGCCAGCAGCCCCCAGGGGGGTAATTCACCCCTCCACTTT
>TRBD1|TRBJ2-3|NA|TRBV6-5|14
CASSLQGNTDTQYF
TGTGCCAGCAGTCTACAGGGGAACACAGATACGCAGTATTTT
>TRBD1|TRBJ1-5|NA|TRBV28|16
CASSQPTGWNNQPQHF
TGTGCCAGCAGTCAACCGACAGGGTGGAACAATCAGCCCCAGCATTTT
>TRBD2|TRBJ2-1|NA|TRBV25-1|13
CASSLAGGNEQFF
TGTGCCAGCAGCCTAGCGGGAGGCAATGAGCAGTTCTTC
>NA|TRBJ1-1|NA|TRBV19|13
CASSSRVVTEAFF
TGTGCCAGTAGTAGCAGGGTGGTTACTGAAGCTTTCTTT
>TRBD2|TRBJ2-7|NA|TRBV7-9|16
CASSGGTSGRPYEQYF
TGTGCCAGCAGCGGAGGGACTAGCGGGAGGCCCTACGAGCAGTACTTC
>NA|TRBJ2-1|NA|TRBV27|14
CASRIAERNNEQFF
TGTGCCAGCAGGATAGCGGAGAGAAACAATGAGCAGTTCTTC
>NA|TRBJ1-1|NA|TRBV6-6|14
CASSYGRSNTEAFF
TGTGCCAGCAGTTACGGCAGATCGAACACTGAAGCTTTCTTT
>TRBD2|TRBJ2-7|NA|TRBV27|15
CASRGPSGRPGEQYF
TGTGCCAGCCGCGGGCCTAGCGGGAGGCCAGGGGAGCAGTACTTC
>TRBD1|TRBJ1-5|NA|TRBV30|14
CAWSATGVHQPQHF
TGTGCCTGGAGTGCCACAGGGGTTCATCAGCCCCAGCATTTT
>NA|TRBJ1-1|NA|TRBV7-9|14
CASSLSGAGNEAFF
TGTGCCAGCAGCTTATCAGGGGCCGGCAATGAAGCTTTCTTT
>NA|TRBJ1-1|NA|TRBV27|14
CASSLGVLNTEAFF
TGTGCCAGCAGTTTAGGAGTCCTGAACACTGAAGCTTTCTTT